The next 27 T cell receptor beta chains were all read from a single sample in a study. From the RT-PCR reads, TCRdb called clonotypes with MiXCR, one entry per CDR3 protein. The data show about 680,000 distinct CDR3 sequences, 12% to 15% seen once. Sequenced material: memory CD4+ T cells from blood. The receptor set was obtained from a female donor in good health, serving as a healthy control.

The table lists this clonotype with a few counts. This chain's CDR3 is CAIQRESENEQFF. In DNA form, the CDR3 reads TGTGCCATCCAGCGGGAGAGTGAGAATGAGCAGTTCTTC. The rearrangement links TRBV10-3 to TRBJ2-1, with 8 bases fitting TRBD2. CDR1 and CDR2 from the germline V gene are ENHRY and SYGVKD. The CDR3 is 13 residues long. The V gene end was trimmed by 8 bases and the J gene end by 7 bases; junction bases not matched to a gene: 7.

This clonotype has at least ten counts. J is TRBJ1-6 and V is TRBV10-3; TRBD1 matches 9 bases. CDR1 and CDR2 from the germline V gene are ENHRY and SYGVKD. The CDR3 has 14 amino acids. V shed 2 bases, J shed 7 bases, and the junction held 0 bases outside the gene matches. The chain's CDR3 is CAISEGTGNSPLHF. The CDR3, as DNA: TGTGCCATCAGTGAGGGGACAGGGAATTCACCCCTCCACTTT.

The V call is TRBV14, the J call TRBJ2-7; D gene uncertain. V lost 4 bases and J lost 5, with 12 bases in between. CDR3 length: 13 amino acids. Per germline, CDR1 SGHDN and CDR2 FVKESK. The CDR3 here is CASSPQVQNEQYF. In nucleotides, the CDR3 is TGTGCCAGCAGCCCTCAGGTACAGAACGAGCAGTACTTC.

The sample holds many counts of this clonotype. V and J are TRBV20-1 and TRBJ2-1, with TRBD2 matching 16 bases. After removal of 6 bases from V and 8 bases from J, the junction contained 7 bases not matched to a gene. CDR1 DFQATT and CDR2 SNEGSKA come from the germline V gene (reference sequence). This CDR3 is built from 15 residues. This chain's CDR3 is CSASGTSGRADEQFF. DNA of the CDR3: TGCAGTGCCAGTGGGACTAGCGGGAGGGCGGATGAGCAGTTCTTC.

In its sample, this clonotype was seen a few times. The chain links TRBV7-2 to TRBJ2-1, with a possible D match to TRBD2 (6 bases). With 1 base removed from V and 9 bases from J, the gap between germline ends came to 16 bases. The germline V gene encodes CDR1 SGHTA and CDR2 FQGNSA. The CDR3 contains 15 residues. The CDR3 nucleotides are TGTGCCAGCAGCTTAGACGGGGGAGGTTTAAGTGAGCAGTTCTTC. Translation: CASSLDGGGLSEQFF.

This clonotype came up many times. V and J are TRBV6-2 or TRBV6-3 and TRBJ2-3, with TRBD2 matching 7 bases. The CDR3 totals 19 residues. V lost 7 bases to trimming and J lost 2 bases; unmatched junction nucleotides: 21. Germline CDR1 MNHEY, CDR2 SVGEGT. The CDR3 sequence: CASKTRRLADPLSTDTQYF. CDR3 coding DNA: TGTGCCAGCAAAACCCGTCGGCTAGCGGATCCTCTATCCACAGATACGCAGTATTTT.

This clonotype was seen repeatedly, ten times or more. J is TRBJ2-3 and V is TRBV20-1; D not resolved. This CDR3 has 15 amino acids. Trimming stripped 0 bases from V and 2 bases from J, with 12 bases between. The germline gives CDR1 DFQATT, CDR2 SNEGSKA (reference sequence). The DNA of the CDR3 is TGCAGTGCTAGAGATCGGAACGATAACACAGATACGCAGTATTTT. This translates into CSARDRNDNTDTQYF.

In this sample, this clonotype turned up many times. This sequence joins TRBV7-9 and TRBJ2-1; D is uncertain. The germline V gene has CDR1 SEHNR and CDR2 FQNEAQ (reference sequence). V was pared by 3 bases and J by 3 bases, with 6 bases between. This CDR3 has 13 amino acids. The CDR3 DNA reads TGTGCCAGCAGCTTGACTGTCTACAATGAGCAGTTCTTC. This gives the protein CASSLTVYNEQFF.

This clonotype was detected many times. The chain has TRBV12-3 or TRBV12-4 and TRBJ1-2; possibly TRBD1 for D (6 bases). This CDR3 comprises 13 residues. V gave up 6 bases and J gave up 6 bases, with 14 bases separating them. As DNA, the CDR3 is TGTGCCAGCAGACCCACCACAGGGCATGGCTACACCTTC. This gives the protein CASRPTTGHGYTF.

Many counts were recorded for this clonotype. In DNA form, the CDR3 reads TGTGCCAGCAGCTTAGCGCGTAGGCCAGATACGCAGTATTTT. Its translation is CASSLARRPDTQYF. The rearrangement joins TRBV7-2 to TRBJ2-3; D gene uncertain. Germline CDR1 SGHTA, CDR2 FQGNSA. This CDR3 is 14 amino acids long. The V end lost 0 bases, the J end lost 4 bases, and 8 bases lay between the germline ends.

The rearrangement joins TRBV4-3 to TRBJ2-3, with D possibly matching TRBD2 (6 bases). CDR1 and CDR2 (germline): LGHNA, YSLEER. This CDR3 comprises 14 residues. Trimming left V 7 bases short and J 11 bases short, with 22 bases between. The CDR3 sequence: CASKNSITGTQQYF. CDR3 coding DNA: TGCGCCAGCAAAAATAGTATAACCGGGACTCAGCAGTATTTT.

The rearrangement links TRBV7-9 to TRBJ2-1, with 9 bases aligning to TRBD1. The CDR3 is 15 amino acids. Trimming removed 3 bases from V and 6 bases from J; junction bases left unmatched: 6. Per the germline V gene, CDR1 is SEHNR and CDR2 is FQNEAQ (reference sequence). CDR3: CASSFPDRGINEQFF. DNA for the CDR3: TGTGCCAGCAGCTTCCCCGACAGGGGGATCAATGAGCAGTTCTTC.

This clonotype was seen at least ten times. The chain's CDR3 is CATSRLGGVAGANEQFF. The CDR3 DNA follows: TGTGCCACCAGCAGACTTGGCGGGGTAGCGGGAGCCAATGAGCAGTTCTTC. The V call is TRBV15, the J call TRBJ2-1, with TRBD2 matching over 9 bases. Trimming removed 2 bases from V and 6 bases from J; junction bases left unmatched: 11. The V gene's germline CDR1 is LNHNV and CDR2 YYDKDF (reference sequence). The CDR3 is made up of 17 amino acids.

The chain carries TRBV12-3 or TRBV12-4 and TRBJ1-2; maybe TRBD1 (6 bases). The CDR3 is 14 amino acids. Trimming took off 6 bases at V and 5 bases at J, with 16 bases between the two ends. CDR3 protein: CASRKQGVGYGYTF. The CDR3 DNA follows: TGTGCCAGCAGGAAACAGGGCGTAGGGTATGGCTACACCTTC.

The sample holds many counts of this clonotype. The chain has TRBV7-2 and TRBJ2-7; D is perhaps TRBD1 (5 bases). This CDR3 is built from 12 residues. Germline-derived CDR1 and CDR2 are SGHTA and FQGNSA. Trimming shortened V by 0 bases and J by 9 bases, and 9 bases separated the two germline ends. The CDR3 DNA follows: TGTGCCAGCAGCTTAGCTCTAACAGGGCAGTACTTC. It specifies CASSLALTGQYF.

This clonotype has more than one count but fewer than ten. V usage is TRBV20-1 and J usage is TRBJ2-3, with 8 positions matching TRBD1. CDR1 and CDR2 (germline): DFQATT, SNEGSKA (reference sequence). The V segment lost 6 bases and the J segment 2 bases; nucleotides outside the gene matches: 7. The CDR3 has 14 amino acids. This chain's CDR3 is CSAKGQGNTDTQYF. The CDR3 nucleotides are TGCAGTGCAAAAGGACAGGGTAACACAGATACGCAGTATTTT.

The rearrangement uses TRBV5-8 and TRBJ1-5; D perhaps matches TRBD1 (6 bases). V gave up 3 bases and J gave up 3 bases, with 13 bases separating them. The CDR3 is 15 residues long. Germline V gives CDR1 SGHTS, CDR2 YDEGEE. The CDR3 DNA sequence: TGTGCCAGCAGCTCTGGACAGTGGGACAATCAGCCCCAGCATTTT. This translates into CASSSGQWDNQPQHF.

There are a few counts of this clonotype. This chain joins TRBV5-1 and TRBJ2-7, with 8 nucleotides matching TRBD1. Germline V CDR1 and CDR2: SGHRS, YFSETQ. This CDR3 is built from 17 residues. Losses at the gene ends were 4 bases for V and 3 bases for J; bases not matched to a gene: 15. CDR3 protein: CASSPDAPGTGFYEQYF. DNA for the CDR3: TGCGCCAGCAGCCCCGATGCCCCTGGGACAGGTTTCTACGAGCAGTACTTC.

Points on this clonotype: One junction end disagrees with the germline gene, perhaps due to a read error. The chain uses TRBV10-3 and TRBJ2-7; 15 bases are shared with TRBD2. Germline V gives CDR1 ENHRY, CDR2 SYGVKD. The CDR3 covers 15 residues. CDR3 sequence: CAIREPGTSGRTQLF. The CDR3 bases are TGTGCCATCAGGGAACCCGGGACTAGCGGGAGGACTCAACTCTTC.

This clonotype was seen at least ten times. V gene TRBV7-6 combines with J gene TRBJ2-7; D gene ambiguous. CDR1 is SGHVS, CDR2 FNYEAQ, per germline. V dropped 5 bases and J dropped 4 bases, with 9 bases sitting between them. The CDR3 loop spans 12 amino acids. Written as DNA, the CDR3 is TGTGCCAGCAGCGGGGTGGGTTACGAGCAGTACTTC. Its protein is CASSGVGYEQYF.

The V and J genes are TRBV20-1 and TRBJ2-1; a possible D gene is TRBD2 (5 bases). There are 18 residues in the CDR3. Trimming took 5 bases from V and 3 from J, leaving 26 bases between them. The germline CDR1 and CDR2 sequences are DFQATT and SNEGSKA (reference sequence). CDR3 sequence: CSALDRGFLGRGYNEQFF. Here the CDR3 DNA reads TGCAGTGCTCTCGACCGTGGTTTTTTAGGGAGAGGCTACAATGAGCAGTTCTTC.

This clonotype was counted only a few times. The chain links TRBV11-2 to TRBJ2-1, with D perhaps matching TRBD2 (6 bases). Trimming took 5 bases from V and 4 from J, leaving 21 bases between them. In germline, CDR1 is SGHAT, CDR2 FQNNGV. The CDR3 has 17 amino acids. CDR3 amino acids: CASSPPSLRGGYNEQFF. CDR3 coding DNA: TGTGCCAGCAGCCCGCCAAGTCTTCGGGGAGGATACAATGAGCAGTTCTTC. Full variable domain (outside the CDR3, taken from reference TRBV11-2 and TRBJ2-1): EAGVAQSPRYKIIEKRQSVAFWCNPISGHATLYWYQQILGQGPKLLIQFQNNGVVDDSQLPKDRFSAERLKGVDSTLKIQPAKLEDSAVYLCASSPPSLRGGYNEQFFGPGTRLTVL.

This clonotype appeared many times. V is TRBV7-2 and J is TRBJ1-6; D is possibly TRBD1 (5 bases). Germline V lookup: CDR1 SGHTA, CDR2 FQGNSA. The CDR3 is 15 residues long. V shed 2 bases and J shed 8 bases, with 13 bases lying between them. This chain's CDR3 is CASSLSPGSYSPLHF. The CDR3 DNA reads as TGTGCCAGCAGCTTATCTCCAGGGTCCTATTCACCCCTCCACTTT.

This clonotype was seen ten or more times. The chain joins TRBV20-1 to TRBJ2-1, with 9 nucleotides matching TRBD2. The germline CDR1 and CDR2 sequences are DFQATT and SNEGSKA (reference sequence). CDR3 length equals 14 residues. Trimming removed 6 bases from V and 6 bases from J; junction bases left unmatched: 9. The DNA of the CDR3 is TGCAGTGCAATAAGACTAGCGGAGAGCAATGAGCAGTTCTTC. This codes for CSAIRLAESNEQFF.

V is TRBV28 and J is TRBJ2-7; no reliable D call. V was cut by 7 bases and J by 2 bases, with 9 bases left in between. Germline CDR1 and CDR2: MDHEN and SYDVKM. The CDR3 runs 12 residues. The CDR3 DNA reads TGTGCCAGCAAAACTCCTGCCTACGAGCAGTACTTC. Encoded protein: CASKTPAYEQYF.

The chain recombines TRBV28 with TRBJ2-7; D is unresolved. V was cut by 3 bases and J by 7 bases, with 13 bases left in between. The CDR3 is 13 amino acids. Looked up from germline, CDR1 is MDHEN and CDR2 is SYDVKM. Here the CDR3 reads CASSFRVVGEQYF. In nucleotides, the CDR3 is TGTGCCAGCAGTTTTAGGGTGGTGGGGGAGCAGTACTTC.

There are many counts of this clonotype. Its ends do not fully match the called genes, so a read error is possible. This chain uses TRBV6-6 with TRBJ2-1; perhaps TRBD2 as D (6 bases). The CDR3 totals 13 residues. Germline CDR1 MNHNY, CDR2 SVGAGI (reference sequence). CDR3 protein: CASSRDSNNEQFF. Written as DNA, the CDR3 is TGTGCCAGCAGCCGGGACTCCAACAATGAGCAGTTCTTC.